This paragraph reports one T cell receptor (beta chain). Per the original methods: How many nucleated cells were present was estimated from reference gene primer amplification. Sequenced by immunoSEQ multiplex PCR; TCRdb stores in-frame clones only, minus some. V and J calls and clone size are copied from that table; D and trimming were computed from the DNA. Of under 300,000 clones in the sample, around 90% are singletons; the top ten hold 0.65% to 0.95%. These data originate in a study of blood T cell repertoires in COVID-19. About the research overall: The United States, Italy and Spain were the sources of the acute and convalescent COVID-19 samples. Sample material is recorded as cDNA or gDNA derived from T cells, B-cell-depleted T cells, or PBMCs.

Germline-derived CDR1 and CDR2 are SQVTM and ANQGSEA. Trimming cost V 6 bases and J 8 bases; bases outside gene matches: 6. The CDR3 is 13 amino acids. Sequenced: peripheral blood. The receptor was isolated from a woman aged 25 to 39 with acute or convalescent COVID-19. The chain joins TRBV29-1 to TRBJ1-6, with 8 nucleotides matching TRBD1. CDR3 amino acids: CSVGTGRDSPLHF. The CDR3 DNA reads as TGCAGCGTGGGGACAGGCCGAGATTCACCCCTCCACTTT.